The rows below give T cell receptor beta chains drawn from one sample of a study of blood T cell repertoires in COVID-19. The assay was immunoSEQ multiplex PCR, and TCRdb's table has in-frame clones only and misses some. The sample lists about 70,000 clones; 80% to 90% were seen once. Specimen: peripheral blood. These receptors were taken from a woman aged 60-75 years with acute or convalescent COVID-19. Both conserved end residues are part of each CDR3. A D gene is named only where the DNA matches it firmly. The listing skips clone size in some rows; elsewhere it reads once, few, many or a size class.

TRBV19,TRBJ2-1,.,19,TRBD2,TGTGCCAGTAGTATAGGGACTAGCGGGAGTACCGCACTTAACAATGAGCAGTTCTTC,CASSIGTSGSTALNNEQFF
TRBV7-3,TRBJ2-3,.,15,.,TGTGCCAGCAGGTTACTAGGAGGTAGCACAGATACGCAGTATTTT,CASRLLGGSTDTQYF
TRBV7-2,TRBJ2-2,.,14,.,TGTGCCAGCAGCTTAGAGAGATACACCGGGGAGCTGTTTTTT,CASSLERYTGELFF
TRBV5-1,TRBJ2-2,.,14,TRBD1,TGCGCCAGCAGGCCGGGACAGGGGCACGGGGAGCTGTTTTTT,CASRPGQGHGELFF
TRBV28,TRBJ1-1,.,16,.,TGTGCCAGCAGTTTGTCCGGGGTCGGGTGGAGCACTGAAGCTTTCTTT,CASSLSGVGWSTEAFF
TRBV5-4,TRBJ2-7,.,15,.,TGTGCCAGCAGCCCCGGACAGCCACTCTCCTACGAGCAGTACTTC,CASSPGQPLSYEQYF
TRBV21-1,TRBJ1-2,.,15,.,TGTGCCAGCAGCGCCGGACAGGGGCCGGTCTATGGCTACACCTTC,CASSAGQGPVYGYTF
TRBV28,TRBJ1-2,.,15,TRBD1,TGTGCCAGCAGTCCGGGCGGACAGGGGGCGCAGGGCTACACCTTC,CASSPGGQGAQGYTF
TRBV6-6,TRBJ1-1,.,14,.,TGTGCCAGCAGTCAGAGCCGGGACATTACTGAAGCTTTCTTT,CASSQSRDITEAFF
TRBV14,TRBJ1-4,.,15,TRBD1,TGTGCCAGCAGCCAGTGGACAGGGGTCCGTGAAAAACTGTTTTTT,CASSQWTGVREKLFF
TRBV7-2,TRBJ1-4,.,17,.,TGTGCCAGCAGCTTGTTAATGGGGGCCCCAACTAATGAAAAACTGTTTTTT,CASSLLMGAPTNEKLFF
TRBV19,TRBJ1-1,.,14,.,TGTGCCAGTAGCTCGGGAATGGCAAACACTGAAGCTTTCTTT,CASSSGMANTEAFF
TRBV7-2,TRBJ1-2,.,14,.,TGTGCCAGCAGCGCTAGTACGGCTAACTATGGCTACACCTTC,CASSASTANYGYTF
TRBV7-2,TRBJ2-7,.,15,.,TGTGCCAGCAGCTTAGGCGTGGAGGCCTACTACGAGCAGTACTTC,CASSLGVEAYYEQYF
TRBV11-2,TRBJ1-2,.,16,TRBD1,TGTGCCAGCAGCTTAGACGGCGGGACAGGAGTCTATGGCTACACCTTC,CASSLDGGTGVYGYTF
TRBV27,TRBJ1-5,.,13,.,TGTGCCAGCACTTCCAGGTATGATCAGCCCCAGCATTTT,CASTSRYDQPQHF
TRBV5-1,TRBJ1-2,.,15,TRBD1,TGCGCCAGCAGCCCCCGGACAGGGGGTGGAAATGGCTACACCTTC,CASSPRTGGGNGYTF
TRBV28,TRBJ1-1,few,14,.,TGTGCCAGCAGTCCTGAACGACAGTTATCTGAAGCTTTCTTT,CASSPERQLSEAFF
TRBV5-6,TRBJ1-5,.,16,.,TGTGCCAGCAGCTTGTATTCCGGGTATAGCAATCAGCCCCAGCATTTT,CASSLYSGYSNQPQHF
TRBV3-1/TRBV3-2,TRBJ2-7,.,17,.,TGTGCCAGCAGCCCTGTCTCGCCGGGACACCTCTCCTACGAGCAGTACTTC,CASSPVSPGHLSYEQYF
TRBV14,TRBJ2-2,few,15,.,TGTGCCAGCAGCCAAGTGACCAGGGGCACCGGGGAGCTGTTTTTT,CASSQVTRGTGELFF
TRBV7-2,TRBJ2-3,.,16,TRBD2,TGTGCCAGCAGCTTAGCTAGCGGGGGCCTCGCCGATACGCAGTATTTT,CASSLASGGLADTQYF